The present entry profiles one T cell receptor beta chain with its context. This clone is a singleton in its sample. Its antigen is currently not known. Base qualities are not recorded, but no much larger clone differs from it by a single base. Another Seattle source contributed samples from volunteer blood donors who had recovered from COVID-19. The collaborating institutions used their own protocols to collect whole blood in K2EDTA tubes. For TCRbeta analysis, collaborator samples were shipped as frozen whole blood, as isolated PBMCs, or as DNA extracted from either sample type. The data are from a study of blood T cell repertoires in COVID-19 (dated by TCRdb to 2020 to 2021). For context, the study as a whole: Samples covering the acute and convalescent phases of COVID-19 were provided by collaborators in the United States, Italy and Spain. Sample metadata almost always included a de-identified subject ID, COVID-19 status, age in years and sex. The prospective study material was composed of cDNA or gDNA derived from T cells, B-cell-depleted T cells, or PBMCs. A freely available public database, intended as a resource for researchers studying the immune response to SARS-CoV-2, is where the repertoires were released. Samples were obtained from the ongoing ImmuneRACE study (first 160 participants) and from some 1,200 subjects provided by 6 global collaborators. Subjects who had been exposed to COVID-19, were actively infected with it, or had recovered from it provided the deeply sampled blood TCRbeta repertoires that made up the dataset. Where available, HLA class I and class II types were obtained from metadata supplied by the sample provider rather than from assay-based typing.

TCRbeta CDR3 regions were amplified from genomic DNA by means of the immunoSEQ Assay, a bias-controlled multiplex PCR. On the authors' methods: Within the assay, amplification of reference gene primers was used to estimate how many nucleated cells each sample contained. To quantify the absolute abundance of each unique TCRbeta CDR3 rearrangement, sequence reads were collapsed and filtered. For each sample, productive Simpson clonality was calculated by taking the square root of Simpson's diversity index across productive rearrangements. Here the immuneACCESS table is served through TCRdb, limited to in-frame sequences with V and J called. Missing clones are a known gap in these copies; in checked studies unresolved V genes cover under half, and the rest lacks a known reason. The V and J calls and clone size come from that table; D and trimming were worked out from the DNA. This sample gives 200,000 or so clones in total; roughly 84% of them show up just once. The ten most abundant clones make up about 6.8% of the sample.

Broad study findings and their caveats: The quantity of clinical and demographic metadata differed by source and by participant and was supplied without curation.

CDR1 is given as SGHDN and CDR2 as FVKESK, both from the germline V gene. V lost 0 bases and J lost 8 bases; the stretch between them is 5 bases long. Including cysteine and phenylalanine, the CDR3 has 12 amino acids. Only CDR3 DNA is held: 36 bases, read in frame from base 1. This TCR came from a middle-aged woman who had recovered from COVID-19. Sample: peripheral blood. The chain was built from TRBV14 and TRBJ2-1; no D gene can be assigned with confidence. The CDR3 is CASSQDQYEQFF. The DNA sequence follows: TGTGCCAGCAGCCAAGATCAGTATGAGCAGTTCTTC. Full variable domain (CDR3 extended with the reference TRBV14 and TRBJ2-1 proteins): EAGVTQFPSHSVIEKGQTVTLRCDPISGHDNLYWYRRVMGKEIKFLLHFVKESKQDESGMPNNRFLAERTGGTYSTLKVQPAELEDSGVYFCASSQDQYEQFFGPGTRLTVL.